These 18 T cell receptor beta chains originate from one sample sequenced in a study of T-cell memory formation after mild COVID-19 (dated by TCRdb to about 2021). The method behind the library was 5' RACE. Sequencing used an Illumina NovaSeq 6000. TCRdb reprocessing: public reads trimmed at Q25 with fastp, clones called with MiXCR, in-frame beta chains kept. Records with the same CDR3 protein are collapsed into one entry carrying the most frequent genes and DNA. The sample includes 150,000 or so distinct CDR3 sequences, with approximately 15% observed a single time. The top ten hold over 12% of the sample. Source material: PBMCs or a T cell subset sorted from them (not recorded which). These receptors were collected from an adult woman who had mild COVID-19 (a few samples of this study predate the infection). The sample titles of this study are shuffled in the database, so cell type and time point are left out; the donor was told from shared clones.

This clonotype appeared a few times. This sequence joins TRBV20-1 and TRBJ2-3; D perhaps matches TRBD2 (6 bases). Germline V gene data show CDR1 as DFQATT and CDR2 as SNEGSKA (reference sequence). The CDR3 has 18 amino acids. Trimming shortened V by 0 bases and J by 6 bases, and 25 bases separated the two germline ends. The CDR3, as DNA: TGCAGTGCTAGAGATCTGGAGCAAGCGGGCGATACTTCGGATACGCAGTATTTT. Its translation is CSARDLEQAGDTSDTQYF.

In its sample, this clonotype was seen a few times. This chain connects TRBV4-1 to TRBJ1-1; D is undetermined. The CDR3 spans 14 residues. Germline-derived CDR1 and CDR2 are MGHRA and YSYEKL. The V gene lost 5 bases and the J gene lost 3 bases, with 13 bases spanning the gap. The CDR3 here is CASSSEGADTEAFF. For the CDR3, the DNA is TGCGCCAGCAGCTCGGAGGGCGCCGACACTGAAGCTTTCTTT.

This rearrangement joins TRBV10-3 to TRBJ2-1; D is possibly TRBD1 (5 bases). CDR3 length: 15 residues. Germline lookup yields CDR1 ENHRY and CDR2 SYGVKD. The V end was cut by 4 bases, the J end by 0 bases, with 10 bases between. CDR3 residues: CAISAGQSSYNEQFF. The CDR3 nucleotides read TGTGCCATCAGTGCAGGGCAAAGCTCCTACAATGAGCAGTTCTTC.

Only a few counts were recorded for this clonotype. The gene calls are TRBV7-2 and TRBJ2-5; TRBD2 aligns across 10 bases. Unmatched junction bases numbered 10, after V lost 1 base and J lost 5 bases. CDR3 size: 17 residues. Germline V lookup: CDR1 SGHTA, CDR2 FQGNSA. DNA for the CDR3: TGTGCCAGCAGCTTAGGCGGCCTAGCGGGAGTTAGGGAGACCCAGTACTTC. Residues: CASSLGGLAGVRETQYF.

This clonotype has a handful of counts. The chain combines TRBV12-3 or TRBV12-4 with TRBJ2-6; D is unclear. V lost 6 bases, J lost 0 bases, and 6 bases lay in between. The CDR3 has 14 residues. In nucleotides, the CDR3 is TGTGCCAGCAGCCCACCCTCTGGGGCCAACGTCCTGACTTTC. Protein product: CASSPPSGANVLTF.

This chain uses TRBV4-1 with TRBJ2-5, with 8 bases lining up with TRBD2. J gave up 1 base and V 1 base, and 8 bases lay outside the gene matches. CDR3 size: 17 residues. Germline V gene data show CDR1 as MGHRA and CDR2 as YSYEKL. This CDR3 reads CASSQGTGAGAQETQYF. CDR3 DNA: TGCGCCAGCAGCCAAGGCACGGGAGCGGGGGCCCAAGAGACCCAGTACTTC.

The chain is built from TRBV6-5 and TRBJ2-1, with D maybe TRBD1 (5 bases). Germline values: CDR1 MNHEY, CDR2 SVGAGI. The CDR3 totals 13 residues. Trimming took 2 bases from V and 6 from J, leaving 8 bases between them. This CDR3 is CASSYEGVNEQFF. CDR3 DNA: TGTGCCAGCAGTTACGAAGGGGTCAATGAGCAGTTCTTC.

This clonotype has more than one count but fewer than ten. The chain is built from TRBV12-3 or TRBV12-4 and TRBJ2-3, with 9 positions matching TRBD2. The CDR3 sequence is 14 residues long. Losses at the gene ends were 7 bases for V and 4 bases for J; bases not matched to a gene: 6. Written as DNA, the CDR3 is TGTGCCAGCACCTTAGCGGGAGTGGCAGATACGCAGTATTTT. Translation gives CASTLAGVADTQYF.

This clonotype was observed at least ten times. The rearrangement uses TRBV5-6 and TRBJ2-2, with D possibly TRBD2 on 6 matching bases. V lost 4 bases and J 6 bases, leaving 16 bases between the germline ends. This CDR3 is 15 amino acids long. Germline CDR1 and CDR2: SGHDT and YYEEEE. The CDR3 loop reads CASSPSGLIAGELFF. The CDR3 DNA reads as TGTGCCAGCAGCCCGTCGGGACTGATCGCCGGGGAGCTGTTTTTT.

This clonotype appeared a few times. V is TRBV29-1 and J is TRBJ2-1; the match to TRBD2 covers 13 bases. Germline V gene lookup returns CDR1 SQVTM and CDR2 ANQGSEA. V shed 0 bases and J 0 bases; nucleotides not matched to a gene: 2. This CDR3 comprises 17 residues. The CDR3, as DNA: TGCAGCGTTGAAGAGACTAGCGGGAGGACCTCCTACAATGAGCAGTTCTTC. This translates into CSVEETSGRTSYNEQFF.

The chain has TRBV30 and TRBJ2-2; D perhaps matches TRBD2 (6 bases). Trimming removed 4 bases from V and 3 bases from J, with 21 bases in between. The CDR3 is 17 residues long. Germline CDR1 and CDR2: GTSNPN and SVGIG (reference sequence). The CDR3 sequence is CAWISRTGDPYTGELFF. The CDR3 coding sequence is TGTGCCTGGATTTCACGGACGGGGGACCCCTACACCGGGGAGCTGTTTTTT.

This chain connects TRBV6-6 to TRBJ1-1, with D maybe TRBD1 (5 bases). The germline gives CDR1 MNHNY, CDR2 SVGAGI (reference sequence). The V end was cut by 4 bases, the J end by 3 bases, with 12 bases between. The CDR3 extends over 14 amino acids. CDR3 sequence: CASSLGIGDTEAFF. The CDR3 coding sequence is TGTGCCAGCAGTTTAGGGATAGGGGACACTGAAGCTTTCTTT.

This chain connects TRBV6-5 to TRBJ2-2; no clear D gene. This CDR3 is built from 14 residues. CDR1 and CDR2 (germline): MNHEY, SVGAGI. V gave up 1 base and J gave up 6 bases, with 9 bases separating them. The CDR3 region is CASSYFAGSGELFF. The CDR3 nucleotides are TGTGCCAGCAGTTACTTCGCAGGCTCCGGGGAGCTGTTTTTT.

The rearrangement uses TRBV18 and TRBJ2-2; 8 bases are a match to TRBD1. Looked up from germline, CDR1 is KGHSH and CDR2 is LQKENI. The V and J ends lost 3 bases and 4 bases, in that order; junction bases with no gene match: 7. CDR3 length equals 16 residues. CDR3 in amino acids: CASSPGTGPATGELFF. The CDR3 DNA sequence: TGTGCCAGCTCACCGGGGACAGGTCCAGCCACCGGGGAGCTGTTTTTT.

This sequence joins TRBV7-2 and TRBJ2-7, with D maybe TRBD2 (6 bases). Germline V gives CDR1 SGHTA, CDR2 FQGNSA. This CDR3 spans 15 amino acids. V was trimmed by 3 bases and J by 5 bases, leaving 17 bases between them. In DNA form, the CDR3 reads TGTGCCAGCAGCTTGGGTGTACTAGCTGGGGACGAGCAGTACTTC. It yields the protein CASSLGVLAGDEQYF.

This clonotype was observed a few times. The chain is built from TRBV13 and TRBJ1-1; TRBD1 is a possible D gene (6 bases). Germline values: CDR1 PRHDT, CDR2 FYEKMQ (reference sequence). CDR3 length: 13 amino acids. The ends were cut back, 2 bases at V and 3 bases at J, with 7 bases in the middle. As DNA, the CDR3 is TGTGCCAGCAGCTTATACAGGGACACTGAAGCTTTCTTT. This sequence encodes CASSLYRDTEAFF.

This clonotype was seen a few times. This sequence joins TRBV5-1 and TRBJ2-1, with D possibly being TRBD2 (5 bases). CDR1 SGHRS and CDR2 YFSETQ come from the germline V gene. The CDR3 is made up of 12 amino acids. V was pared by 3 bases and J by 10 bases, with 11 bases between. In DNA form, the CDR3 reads TGCGCCAGCAGCTCGGAAAGCGGAGAGCAGTTCTTC. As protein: CASSSESGEQFF.

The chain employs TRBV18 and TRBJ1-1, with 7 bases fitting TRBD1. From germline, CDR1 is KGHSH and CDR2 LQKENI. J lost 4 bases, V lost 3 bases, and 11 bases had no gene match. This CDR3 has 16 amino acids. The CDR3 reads CASSPAGRRTGTEAFF. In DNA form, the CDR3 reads TGTGCCAGCTCACCCGCAGGCCGGAGGACAGGCACTGAAGCTTTCTTT.